The TCR beta chain under discussion was sequenced for a study of cytomegalovirus exposure and HLA in healthy donors. Regarding the study as a whole: CMV serostatus was the only recorded immune exposure for donors. At a 0.05 false discovery rate, a later analysis found approximately 17,000 TCR beta sequences to be associated with HLA alleles.

Researchers ran the PCR with 60 Vbeta and 13 Jbeta primers. Method: immunoSEQ multiplex PCR; TCRdb's copy keeps in-frame clones and lacks some. The table records 89,000 or so clones, 84% of them present only once. As regards this clone: What it binds is not known.

Healthy bone marrow donors made up the donor group. CDR1 is SNHLY and CDR2 is FYNNEI in the germline V gene. The CDR3 runs 11 residues. Trimming took 6 bases from V and 4 from J, leaving 6 bases between them. The chain has TRBV2 and TRBJ2-5; D is unresolved. Source material: PBMCs. This clonotype originated in a woman under 30 in good health and CMV-seropositive. As DNA, the CDR3 is TGTGCCAGCAGAGCCCCAGAGACCCAGTACTTC. Amino acid sequence: CASRAPETQYF. Using reference TRBV2 and TRBJ2-5 for the parts outside the CDR3, the full variable domain is EPEVTQTPSHQVTQMGQEVILRCVPISNHLYFYWYRQILGQKVEFLVSFYNNEISEKSEIFDDQFSVERPDGSNFTLKIRSTKLEDSAMYFCASRAPETQYFGPGTRLLVL.